These 2 T cell receptor beta chains were all obtained from the same sample, sequenced in a study of blood T cell repertoires in COVID-19. The data were produced by immunoSEQ multiplex PCR, yet TCRdb's version contains in-frame clones alone and is incomplete. The sample includes over 300,000 clones, more than 80% of them seen just once. Material: peripheral blood. All receptors come from a young man who had recovered from COVID-19.

The V and J genes are TRBV29-1 and TRBJ2-2, with TRBD2 identical over 7 bases. The V gene end was trimmed by 6 bases and the J gene end by 7 bases; junction bases not matched to a gene: 17. Germline CDR1 SQVTM, CDR2 ANQGSEA. This CDR3 contains 16 residues. CDR3 in amino acids: CSVPVSGGSRNGELFF. The CDR3 DNA reads as TGCAGCGTACCGGTGTCGGGCGGGAGTAGGAACGGGGAGCTGTTTTTT.

The genes are TRBV6-1 and TRBJ2-5, with 7 positions matching TRBD2. Trimming at V came to 4 bases and at J to 1 base, leaving 18 bases not matched to a gene. This CDR3 region has 19 residues. Germline lookup yields CDR1 MNHNS and CDR2 SASEGT. The CDR3, as DNA: TGTGCCAGCAGTGTCCGGGAGTTGGGAGGGATTTCAGGCCAAGAGACCCAGTACTTC. Translated, it gives CASSVRELGGISGQETQYF.